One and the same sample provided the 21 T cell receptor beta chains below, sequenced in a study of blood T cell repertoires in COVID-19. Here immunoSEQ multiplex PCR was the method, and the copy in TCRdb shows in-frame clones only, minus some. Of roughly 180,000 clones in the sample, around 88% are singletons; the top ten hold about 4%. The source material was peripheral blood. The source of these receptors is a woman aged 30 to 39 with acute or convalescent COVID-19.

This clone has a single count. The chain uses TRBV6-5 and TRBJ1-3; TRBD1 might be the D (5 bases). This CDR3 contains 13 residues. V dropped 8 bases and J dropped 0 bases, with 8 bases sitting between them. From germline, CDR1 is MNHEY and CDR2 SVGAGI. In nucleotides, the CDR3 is TGTGCCAGCGGGACTTCCTCTGGAAACACCATATATTTT. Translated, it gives CASGTSSGNTIYF.

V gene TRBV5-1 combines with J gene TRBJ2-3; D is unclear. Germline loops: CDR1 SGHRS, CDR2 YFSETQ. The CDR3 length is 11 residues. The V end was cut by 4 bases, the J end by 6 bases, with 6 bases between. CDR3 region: CASSEADTQYF. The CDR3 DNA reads TGCGCCAGCAGCGAGGCGGATACGCAGTATTTT.

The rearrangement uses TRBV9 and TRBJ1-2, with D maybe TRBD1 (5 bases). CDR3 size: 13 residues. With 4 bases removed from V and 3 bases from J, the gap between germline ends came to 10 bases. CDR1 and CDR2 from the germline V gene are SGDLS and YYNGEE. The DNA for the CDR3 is TGTGCCAGCAGCCTCCAGGGCGACTATGGCTACACCTTC. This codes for CASSLQGDYGYTF.

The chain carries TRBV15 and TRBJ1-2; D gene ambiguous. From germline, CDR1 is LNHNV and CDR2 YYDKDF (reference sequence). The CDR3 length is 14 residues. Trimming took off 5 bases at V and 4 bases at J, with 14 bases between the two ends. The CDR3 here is CATSAPGSPYGYTF. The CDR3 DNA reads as TGTGCCACCAGCGCCCCGGGGTCCCCCTATGGCTACACCTTC.

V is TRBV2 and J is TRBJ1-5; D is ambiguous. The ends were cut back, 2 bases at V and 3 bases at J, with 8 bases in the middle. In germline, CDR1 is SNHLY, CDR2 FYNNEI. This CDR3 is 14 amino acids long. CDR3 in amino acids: CASSELGNNQPQHF. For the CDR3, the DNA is TGTGCCAGCAGTGAACTCGGGAACAATCAGCCCCAGCATTTT.

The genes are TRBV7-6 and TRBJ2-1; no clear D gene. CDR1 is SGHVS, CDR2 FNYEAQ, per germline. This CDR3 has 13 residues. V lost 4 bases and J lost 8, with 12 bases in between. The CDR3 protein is CASSSGVSHEQFF. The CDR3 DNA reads TGTGCCAGCAGCTCCGGAGTTTCCCATGAGCAGTTCTTC.

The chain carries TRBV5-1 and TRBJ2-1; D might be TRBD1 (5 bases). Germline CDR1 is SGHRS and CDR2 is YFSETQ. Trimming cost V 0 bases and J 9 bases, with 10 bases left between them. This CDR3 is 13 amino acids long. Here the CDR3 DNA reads TGCGCCAGCAGCTTGGGTTCAGGGCCTGAGCAGTTCTTC. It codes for CASSLGSGPEQFF.

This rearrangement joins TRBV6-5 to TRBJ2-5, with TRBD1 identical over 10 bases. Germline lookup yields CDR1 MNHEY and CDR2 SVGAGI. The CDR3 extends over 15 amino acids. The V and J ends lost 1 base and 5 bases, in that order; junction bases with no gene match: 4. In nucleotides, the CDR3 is TGTGCCAGCAGTTACTACAGGACAGGGGGGGAGACCCAGTACTTC. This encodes CASSYYRTGGETQYF.

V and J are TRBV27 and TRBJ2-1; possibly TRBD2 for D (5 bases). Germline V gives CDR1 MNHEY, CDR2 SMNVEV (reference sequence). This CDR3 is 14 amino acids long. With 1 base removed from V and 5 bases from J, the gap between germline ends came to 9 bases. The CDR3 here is CASSLWRTHNEQFF. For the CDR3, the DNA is TGTGCCAGCAGTTTATGGAGGACTCACAATGAGCAGTTCTTC.

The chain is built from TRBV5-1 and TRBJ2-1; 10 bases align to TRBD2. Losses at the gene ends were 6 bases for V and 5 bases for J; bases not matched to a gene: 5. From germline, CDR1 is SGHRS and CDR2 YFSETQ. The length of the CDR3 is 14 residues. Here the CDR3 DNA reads TGCGCCAGCACGGGACTAGCGACTCACAATGAGCAGTTCTTC. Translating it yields CASTGLATHNEQFF. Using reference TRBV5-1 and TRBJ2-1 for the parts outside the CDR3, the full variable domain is KAGVTQTPRYLIKTRGQQVTLSCSPISGHRSVSWYQQTPGQGLQFLFEYFSETQRNKGNFPGRFSGRQFSNSRSEMNVSTLELGDSALYLCASTGLATHNEQFFGPGTRLTVL.

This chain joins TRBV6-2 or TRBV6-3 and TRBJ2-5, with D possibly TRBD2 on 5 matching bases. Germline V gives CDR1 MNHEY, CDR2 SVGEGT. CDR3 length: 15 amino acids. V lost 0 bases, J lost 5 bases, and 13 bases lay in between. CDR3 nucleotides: TGTGCCAGCAGTTACTCAGAGGGAGTTCTTGAGACCCAGTACTTC. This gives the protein CASSYSEGVLETQYF.

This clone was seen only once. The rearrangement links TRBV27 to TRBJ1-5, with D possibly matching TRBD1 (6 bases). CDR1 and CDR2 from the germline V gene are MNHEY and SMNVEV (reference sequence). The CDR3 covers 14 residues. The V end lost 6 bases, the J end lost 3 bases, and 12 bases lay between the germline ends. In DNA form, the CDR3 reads TGTGCCAGCAGCTTACAGGGTTTCAATCAGCCCCAGCATTTT. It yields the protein CASSLQGFNQPQHF.

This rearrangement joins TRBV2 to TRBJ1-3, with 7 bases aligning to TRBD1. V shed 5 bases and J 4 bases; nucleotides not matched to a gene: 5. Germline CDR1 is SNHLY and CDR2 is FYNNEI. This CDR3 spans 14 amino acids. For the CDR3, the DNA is TGTGCCAGCAGTCTAGGGACAGTCGGAAACACCATATATTTT. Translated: CASSLGTVGNTIYF.

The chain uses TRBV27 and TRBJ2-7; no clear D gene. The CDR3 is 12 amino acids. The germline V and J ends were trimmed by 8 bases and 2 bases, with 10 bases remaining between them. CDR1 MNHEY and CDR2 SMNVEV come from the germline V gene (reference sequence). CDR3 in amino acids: CASAVLTYEQYF. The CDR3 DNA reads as TGTGCCAGCGCCGTACTCACCTACGAGCAGTACTTC.

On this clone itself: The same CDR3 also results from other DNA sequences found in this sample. The CDR3 sequence: CSASIDEQFF. The CDR3 region has the DNA TGCAGTGCTAGTATCGATGAGCAGTTCTTC. This chain joins TRBV20-1 and TRBJ2-1; D uncertain. The CDR3 is 10 residues long. With 3 bases removed from V and 8 bases from J, the gap between germline ends came to 5 bases. From germline, CDR1 is DFQATT and CDR2 SNEGSKA (reference sequence).

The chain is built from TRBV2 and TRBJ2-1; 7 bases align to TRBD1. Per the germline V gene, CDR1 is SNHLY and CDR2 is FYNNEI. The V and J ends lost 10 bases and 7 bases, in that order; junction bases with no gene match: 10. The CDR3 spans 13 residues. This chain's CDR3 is CATDRQGGNEQFF. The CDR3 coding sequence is TGTGCCACCGATAGACAGGGTGGAAATGAGCAGTTCTTC.

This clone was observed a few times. As DNA, the CDR3 is TGTGCCAGCAGCTTACAGGGGACCTCCTACGAGCAGTACTTC. This translates into CASSLQGTSYEQYF. This chain uses TRBV5-6 with TRBJ2-7; 7 nucleotides line up with TRBD1. The germline CDR1 and CDR2 sequences are SGHDT and YYEEEE. V was pared by 2 bases and J by 0 bases, with 2 bases of the junction left unmatched. The CDR3 consists of 14 residues.

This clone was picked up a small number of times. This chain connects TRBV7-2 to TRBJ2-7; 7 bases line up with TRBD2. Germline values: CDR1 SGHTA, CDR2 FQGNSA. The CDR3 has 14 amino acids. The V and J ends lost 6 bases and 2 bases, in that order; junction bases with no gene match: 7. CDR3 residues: CASSSAGSAYEQYF. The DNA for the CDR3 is TGTGCCAGCAGTTCAGCGGGATCCGCCTACGAGCAGTACTTC. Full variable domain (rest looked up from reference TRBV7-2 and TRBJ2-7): GAGVSQSPSNKVTEKGKDVELRCDPISGHTALYWYRQSLGQGLEFLIYFQGNSAPDKSGLPSDRFSAERTGGSVSTLTIQRTQQEDSAVYLCASSSAGSAYEQYFGPGTRLTVT.

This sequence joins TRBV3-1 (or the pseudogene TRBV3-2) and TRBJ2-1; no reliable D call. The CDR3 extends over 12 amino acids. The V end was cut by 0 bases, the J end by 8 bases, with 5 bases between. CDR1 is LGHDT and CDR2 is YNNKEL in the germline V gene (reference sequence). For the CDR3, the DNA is TGTGCCAGCAGCCAAGATTGGCATGAGCAGTTCTTC. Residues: CASSQDWHEQFF.

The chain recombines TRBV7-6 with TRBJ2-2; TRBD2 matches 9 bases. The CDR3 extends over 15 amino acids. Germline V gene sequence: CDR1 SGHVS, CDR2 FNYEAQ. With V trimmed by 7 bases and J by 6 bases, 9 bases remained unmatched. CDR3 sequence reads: CASMGREGGSGELFF. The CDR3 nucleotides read TGTGCCAGCATGGGGCGGGAGGGCGGCTCCGGGGAGCTGTTTTTT.

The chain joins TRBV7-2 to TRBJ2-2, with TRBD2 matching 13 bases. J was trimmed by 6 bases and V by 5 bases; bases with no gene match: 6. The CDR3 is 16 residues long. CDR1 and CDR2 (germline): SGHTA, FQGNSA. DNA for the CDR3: TGTGCCAGCAGCCAGACTAGCGGGAGGAATCCCGGGGAGCTGTTTTTT. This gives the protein CASSQTSGRNPGELFF.